These T cell receptor beta chains were read from a single sample in a study of glioma-infiltrating T cells after dendritic cell vaccination. Measured with immunoSEQ multiplex PCR; TCRdb has only the in-frame clones, and not every one. Here the sample spans roughly 98,000 clones, about nine tenths being singletons. The sample was blood, taken before dendritic cell vaccination. The receptors stem from a human donor with glioblastoma. CDR3s leave out the opening cysteine and the closing phenylalanine or tryptophan. A D gene is named only where the DNA matches it firmly.

d_call v_call cdr3_aa
TRBD1 TRBV5-1 ASSPEGAGGYT
. TRBV5-6 ASSLAGSGNTIY
TRBD1 TRBV5-5 ASSRQGPGGYT
. TRBV9 ASSVDLATGELF
. TRBV28 ASGFVGPTYEQY
TRBD2 TRBV28 ASSLFGGLAGGNEQF
. TRBV4-1 ASSPGGSGVYEQY
. TRBV9 ASSRRGPSYEQY
TRBD2 TRBV9 APEGREGSYEQY
. TRBV7-9 ASRGVLDTEAF
TRBD1 TRBV5-1 ASSLQGTMNTGELF
. TRBV27 ASSLFYSRGNSPLH
. TRBV7-3 ASSLAGRGGTDTQY
TRBD1 TRBV9 ASSVAMGYGYGQGDGYT
TRBD1 TRBV28 ASSPSGQGASYEQY
TRBD1 TRBV6-5 ASRKDRKAYEQY
. TRBV4-1 ASSQGHYEKLF
. TRBV27 ASSLTRGANYGYT
TRBD1 TRBV5-4 ASSPQDRVHEQY
TRBD1 TRBV19 ASSAITGTANTEAF
. TRBV4-2 ASSQERASGEQY
TRBD1 TRBV19 ASSILGTGNGYT
TRBD1 TRBV15 ATKNRGGNNEKLF
TRBD2 TRBV6-5 ASSYRTSGSYNEQF
. TRBV27 ASQGMGNIQY
TRBD1 TRBV19 ASSIVGQGGYT
TRBD1 TRBV2 ASSPGTGVHEQY
. TRBV21-1 ASSKLPTAGQPEYGYT
TRBD1 TRBV6-5 ASSSSGGLNTEAF
TRBD1 TRBV4-1 ASSHPWTGDSGNTIY
TRBD1 TRBV14 ASSQYRTGRTDTQY
. TRBV6-1 ASSARLGDTTEAF
TRBD1 TRBV7-2 ASSLDDRGLYEQY
. TRBV5-6 ASSPADSNYGYT
TRBD1 TRBV7-3 ASSYGQGVAGELF
. TRBV29-1 SVTSQGHTYEQY
TRBD1 TRBV5-4 ASSLADRVTQY
. TRBV29-1 SVPGDLGDEQF
. TRBV28 ASQEPRGANTGELF
TRBD2 TRBV5-6 ASSLASGSDEQY
TRBD1 TRBV5-1 ASRQWDSYNEQF
TRBD1 TRBV5-1 ASSSQGATTEAF
. TRBV9 ASSVGPDNYGYT
TRBD1 TRBV13 ASSPGDRGTEAF
. TRBV5-1 ASSQTWGDYGYT
TRBD1 TRBV15 ATSREWDRVEQY
TRBD2 TRBV10-3 AILSGGTYNEQF
TRBD1 TRBV5-1 ASSLGGQIDEQY
. TRBV7-9 ASSQRWDTEAF
TRBD1 TRBV25-1 ASSDPRTGNIKNGYT
. TRBV4-3 ASSQEGGYEQY